This entry is about one T cell receptor (beta chain). This sample is drawn from a study of blood T cell repertoires in COVID-19. Across the whole study: Sample material is recorded as cDNA or gDNA derived from T cells, B-cell-depleted T cells, or PBMCs.

V dropped 3 bases and J dropped 0 bases, with 2 bases sitting between them. Per germline, CDR1 SQVTM and CDR2 ANQGSEA. This CDR3 spans 11 amino acids. TCRdb keeps only in-frame clones here, not all; method: immunoSEQ multiplex PCR. This table holds roughly 200,000 clones, about 88% found once. V is TRBV29-1 and J is TRBJ1-1, with no clear D. The sequence was collected from a man aged 18 to 30 with active or convalescent COVID-19. The sequenced sample consisted of peripheral blood. CDR3 bases: TGCAGCGTTGACGTGAACACTGAAGCTTTCTTT. Translating it yields CSVDVNTEAFF. The variable domain in full, with the rest retrieved from reference TRBV29-1 and TRBJ1-1, is SAVISQKPSRDICQRGTSLTIQCQVDSQVTMMFWYRQQPGQSLTLIATANQGSEATYESGFVIDKFPISRPNLTFSTLTVSNMSPEDSSIYLCSVDVNTEAFFGQGTRLTVV.